This T cell receptor beta chain appears in the sequencing data of a study of B cell selection in AIRE deficiency. The CDR3 length is 11 residues. Germline CDR1 reads DFQATT; CDR2 reads SNEGSKA (reference sequence). The ends were cut back, 3 bases at V and 6 bases at J, with 7 bases in the middle. Study-wide results and caveats: CDR3s were shorter in shared Treg sequences, reflecting few non-templated nucleotide insertions. Patient Tconv and Treg cells showed healthy-like TCRBV usage, CDR3 length, diversity. Of 3,500 to 4,000 shared Treg TCRbeta sequences, roughly 32% were healthy-donor-only and about 9.6% patient-only. Roughly 28% of healthy-shared Treg TCRbeta sequences appeared in patient Tconv cells.

TCRdb's copy holds only in-frame clones and misses some; the assay was immunoSEQ multiplex PCR. The table records 20,000 to 25,000 clones, 97% of them present only once. Sorting defined conventional CD4 T cells as CD4+CD127+. For this clone: Its matching antigen is unknown.

The TCR originated in a human donor with AIRE deficiency. The J gene is TRBJ2-3, the V gene TRBV20-1; D remains unclear. The sequenced material came from conventional CD4+ T cells sorted from PBMCs. CDR3 sequence: CSARRGDTQYF. The CDR3 DNA reads as TGCAGTGCTAGGCGCGGTGATACGCAGTATTTT.